The entry below describes one T cell receptor beta chain. What it recognizes is unknown. The sample originates from a study of cytomegalovirus exposure and HLA in healthy donors. Study findings and constraints: The study assumed roughly uniform donor sequencing depth for presence/absence analyses.

PCR employed 60 Vbeta and 13 Jbeta primers. Sequencing was performed with immunoSEQ multiplex PCR; in TCRdb, only in-frame clones are kept and a portion is missing. Of 70,000 to 85,000 clones listed, 60% to 70% are singletons. V gave up 4 bases and J gave up 7 bases; unmatched junction bases: 11. The CDR3 runs 15 residues. Germline V gene data show CDR1 as SGHKS and CDR2 as YYEKEE (reference sequence). The chain links TRBV5-5 to TRBJ1-5; 7 bases align to TRBD1. The clonotype originates from a man aged 25-40 years in good health and CMV-seropositive. The sample taken for sequencing was PBMCs. This CDR3 is CASSAEGASGQPQHF. Written as DNA, the CDR3 is TGTGCCAGCAGCGCCGAGGGGGCGTCGGGGCAGCCCCAGCATTTT.